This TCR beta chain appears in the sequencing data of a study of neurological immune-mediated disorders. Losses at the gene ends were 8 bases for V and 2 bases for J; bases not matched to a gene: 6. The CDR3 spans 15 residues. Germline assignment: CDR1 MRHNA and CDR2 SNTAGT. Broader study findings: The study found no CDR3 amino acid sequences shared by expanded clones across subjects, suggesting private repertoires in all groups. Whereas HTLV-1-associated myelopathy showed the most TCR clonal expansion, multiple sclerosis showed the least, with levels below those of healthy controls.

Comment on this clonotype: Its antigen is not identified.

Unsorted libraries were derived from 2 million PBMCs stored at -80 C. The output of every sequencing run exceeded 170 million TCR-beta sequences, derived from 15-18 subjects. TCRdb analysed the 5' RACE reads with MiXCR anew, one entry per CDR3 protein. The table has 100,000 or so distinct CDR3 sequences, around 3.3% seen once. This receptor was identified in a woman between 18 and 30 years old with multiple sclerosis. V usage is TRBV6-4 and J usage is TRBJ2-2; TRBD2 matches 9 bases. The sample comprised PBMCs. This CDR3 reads CASGSSGDNTGELFF. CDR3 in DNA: TGTGCCAGCGGGTCTAGCGGGGATAACACCGGGGAGCTGTTTTTT.